The 28 T cell receptor beta chains listed next were all sequenced from one sample in a study of blood T cell repertoires in COVID-19 (dated by TCRdb to 2020 to 2021). Preparation of the library involved the immunoSEQ multiplex PCR assay. TCRdb carries this immuneACCESS record with in-frame sequences only. Its versions omit some clonotypes, under half of them owing to an unresolved V gene in the studies checked, with the rest unexplained. This sample is represented by 250,000 to 300,000 clones; more than 75% of them were singletons. Roughly 2% of the sample goes to the ten largest clones. The source material was PBMCs or T cells enriched from blood (not recorded which). These TCRs come from a woman between 55 and 75 years old in a cohort exposed to, infected with or recovered from COVID-19 (not recorded which).

The chain is built from TRBV7-2 and TRBJ2-2; D might be TRBD2 (6 bases). Germline V gives CDR1 SGHTA, CDR2 FQGNSA. The V and J ends lost 3 bases and 4 bases respectively, with 12 bases between them. This CDR3 has 15 amino acids. This CDR3 reads CASSLTGVGTGELFF. The CDR3 nucleotides read TGTGCCAGCAGCTTGACGGGAGTGGGCACCGGGGAGCTGTTTTTT.

This chain uses TRBV2 with TRBJ1-3; tentatively, D is TRBD1 (5 bases). The CDR3 covers 13 residues. Trimming removed 7 bases at V and 4 bases at J, with 11 bases between. Germline assignment: CDR1 SNHLY and CDR2 FYNNEI. This CDR3 reads CASTSGPGNTIYF. The DNA for the CDR3 is TGTGCCAGCACCTCAGGGCCAGGAAACACCATATATTTT.

The rearrangement uses TRBV7-2 and TRBJ2-5; D is undetermined. The germline V and J ends were trimmed by 3 bases and 5 bases, with 10 bases remaining between them. The CDR3 has 13 amino acids. Germline V CDR1 and CDR2: SGHTA, FQGNSA. The CDR3 spells CASSFSARETQYF. CDR3 in DNA: TGTGCCAGCAGCTTCTCCGCACGGGAGACCCAGTACTTC.

The V and J genes are TRBV10-2 and TRBJ2-1; TRBD2 is a possible D gene (5 bases). The germline V gene has CDR1 WSHSY and CDR2 SAAADI. With 5 bases removed from V and 5 bases from J, the gap between germline ends came to 10 bases. The CDR3 loop spans 13 amino acids. The CDR3 spells CASSLLGDNEQFF. CDR3 DNA: TGCGCCAGCAGTCTCTTGGGAGACAATGAGCAGTTCTTC.

J is TRBJ1-1 and V is TRBV28, with TRBD1 identical over 9 bases. The CDR3 runs to 15 residues. Germline V gene data show CDR1 as MDHEN and CDR2 as SYDVKM. The junction had 11 bases not matched to a gene; V was cut back by 6 bases and J by 6 bases. In DNA, the CDR3 is TGTGCCAGCAGGGGTCAGGGACAGGGTGTTCCTGAAGCTTTCTTT. Residues: CASRGQGQGVPEAFF.

The chain uses TRBV6-5 and TRBJ2-2; weak D call: TRBD1 (6 bases). This CDR3 comprises 14 residues. Trimming took 6 bases from V and 2 from J, leaving 10 bases between them. Germline CDR1 reads MNHEY; CDR2 reads SVGAGI. CDR3 loop: CASRRTENTGELFF. CDR3 sequence (DNA): TGTGCCAGCAGGAGGACAGAAAACACCGGGGAGCTGTTTTTT.

The chain links TRBV5-1 to TRBJ1-3; TRBD1 might be the D (6 bases). This CDR3 spans 13 amino acids. Trimming cost V 4 bases and J 3 bases, with 8 bases left between them. Germline CDR1 and CDR2: SGHRS and YFSETQ. CDR3 sequence (DNA): TGCGCCAGCAGCGGGGGCCTTGGAAACACCATATATTTT. Residues: CASSGGLGNTIYF.

The V and J genes are TRBV7-2 and TRBJ2-7; 10 bases line up with TRBD2. J gave up 7 bases and V 4 bases, and 4 bases lay outside the gene matches. CDR3 length: 13 residues. Germline V gene sequence: CDR1 SGHTA, CDR2 FQGNSA. CDR3 loop: CASSSGLAQEQYF. The CDR3 DNA follows: TGTGCCAGCAGCTCGGGACTAGCGCAGGAGCAGTACTTC.

The V call is TRBV19, the J call TRBJ2-7, with 8 bases fitting TRBD1. Losses at the gene ends were 5 bases for V and 4 bases for J; bases not matched to a gene: 10. The germline CDR1 and CDR2 sequences are LNHDA and SQIVND (reference sequence). The CDR3 has 15 amino acids. This CDR3 is CASSYSLGQGYEQYF. As DNA, the CDR3 is TGTGCCAGTAGTTATTCCCTCGGACAGGGATACGAGCAGTACTTC.

The chain is built from TRBV28 and TRBJ2-7; TRBD1 aligns across 7 bases. J gave up 4 bases and V 7 bases, and 13 bases lay outside the gene matches. This CDR3 has 15 residues. The V gene's germline CDR1 is MDHEN and CDR2 SYDVKM. The CDR3 DNA follows: TGTGCCAGCACCTTTGCCACAGGGGTGTGGTACGAGCAGTACTTC. It codes for CASTFATGVWYEQYF.

The chain combines TRBV24-1 with TRBJ2-3, with TRBD1 matching 7 bases. The V gene end was trimmed by 10 bases and the J gene end by 1 base; junction bases not matched to a gene: 4. This CDR3 region has 13 residues. The germline CDR1 and CDR2 sequences are KGHDR and SFDVKD. The CDR3: CATAGQGTDTQYF. The CDR3 DNA is TGTGCCACAGCCGGACAGGGCACAGATACGCAGTATTTT.

The V and J genes are TRBV28 and TRBJ1-1, with D possibly TRBD1 on 5 matching bases. The V and J ends lost 2 bases and 2 bases respectively, with 9 bases between them. In germline, CDR1 is MDHEN, CDR2 SYDVKM. This CDR3 is built from 14 residues. The CDR3 nucleotides are TGTGCCAGCAGTTTAAGGGGACTTAACACTGAAGCTTTCTTT. This gives the protein CASSLRGLNTEAFF. Drawing the rest from reference TRBV28 and TRBJ1-1, the complete variable domain is DVKVTQSSRYLVKRTGEKVFLECVQDMDHENMFWYRQDPGLGLRLIYFSYDVKMKEKGDIPEGYSVSREKKERFSLILESASTNQTSMYLCASSLRGLNTEAFFGQGTRLTVV.

This clone was seen a few times. The rearrangement uses TRBV3-1 (or the pseudogene TRBV3-2) and TRBJ1-4, with D possibly matching TRBD1 (5 bases). V was trimmed by 0 bases and J by 10 bases, leaving 18 bases between them. The germline V gene encodes CDR1 LGHDT and CDR2 YNNKEL (reference sequence). The CDR3 is made up of 16 amino acids. The CDR3 loop reads CASSQDYRRVGGKLFF. The CDR3 DNA sequence: TGTGCCAGCAGCCAAGATTATCGCAGGGTGGGCGGAAAACTGTTTTTT.

The V call is TRBV28, the J call TRBJ1-4, with 10 bases identical to TRBD1. Germline lookup yields CDR1 MDHEN and CDR2 SYDVKM. There are 15 residues in the CDR3. V shed 7 bases and J 8 bases; nucleotides not matched to a gene: 10. The CDR3 sequence: CASTPTGGYVEKLFF. CDR3 coding DNA: TGTGCCAGCACCCCGACAGGGGGCTATGTCGAAAAACTGTTTTTT.

The chain recombines TRBV14 with TRBJ2-7; 7 bases fit TRBD1. V lost 6 bases to trimming and J lost 2 bases; unmatched junction nucleotides: 7. The CDR3 length is 14 residues. CDR1 SGHDN and CDR2 FVKESK come from the germline V gene. The CDR3 loop reads CASRDRRRPYEQYF. CDR3 nucleotide sequence: TGTGCCAGCAGGGACAGGCGACGCCCCTACGAGCAGTACTTC.

The genes are TRBV19 and TRBJ2-1, with 9 bases that match TRBD2. V dropped 7 bases and J dropped 8; count of bases not matched to a gene: 9. The germline gives CDR1 LNHDA, CDR2 SQIVND (reference sequence). The CDR3 totals 14 residues. The CDR3 coding sequence is TGTGCCAGTAATCTAGCGGGAAGGAGGGATGAGCAGTTCTTC. As protein: CASNLAGRRDEQFF.

This chain uses TRBV18 with TRBJ1-1; 9 positions agree with TRBD1. Germline lookup yields CDR1 KGHSH and CDR2 LQKENI. With V trimmed by 4 bases and J by 6 bases, 6 bases remained unmatched. The CDR3 loop spans 14 amino acids. The CDR3 sequence: CASSLGQGLPEAFF. The DNA of the CDR3 is TGTGCCAGCTCACTAGGACAGGGGTTACCTGAAGCTTTCTTT.

The chain links TRBV19 to TRBJ2-7, with 8 bases identical to TRBD1. Germline V gene lookup returns CDR1 LNHDA and CDR2 SQIVND (reference sequence). The CDR3 is 13 amino acids. The V segment lost 5 bases and the J segment 4 bases; nucleotides outside the gene matches: 4. The DNA of the CDR3 is TGTGCCAGTAGTCTCGACAGGGGATACGAGCAGTACTTC. Amino acids: CASSLDRGYEQYF.

Comment on this clone: In the same sample, other DNA sequences code for this CDR3. The chain employs TRBV12-3 or TRBV12-4 and TRBJ2-7, with 7 bases identical to TRBD1. The CDR3 is 12 residues long. Trimming at V came to 6 bases and at J to 3 bases, leaving 2 bases not matched to a gene. CDR3 coding DNA: TGTGCCAGCAGCCGGACAGGCTACGAGCAGTACTTC. This codes for CASSRTGYEQYF.

V is TRBV6-1 and J is TRBJ2-7; D gene unclear. Germline V gives CDR1 MNHNS, CDR2 SASEGT. The V and J ends lost 2 bases and 4 bases respectively, with 3 bases between them. The CDR3 is made up of 11 amino acids. CDR3 DNA sequence: TGTGCCAGCAGTGAACCGTACGAGCAGTACTTC. Protein product: CASSEPYEQYF.

This sequence joins TRBV14 and TRBJ2-4; possible D gene TRBD2, 5 bases. This CDR3 region has 17 residues. Germline CDR1 is SGHDN and CDR2 is FVKESK. V lost 1 base, J lost 0 bases, and 13 bases lay in between. CDR3 protein: CASSQGVRELAKNIQYF. The CDR3 region has the DNA TGTGCCAGCAGCCAAGGGGTCCGGGAACTAGCCAAAAACATTCAGTACTTC.

This clone was seen a single time. The chain employs TRBV6-5 and TRBJ1-5, with 10 nucleotides matching TRBD1. The ends lost 6 bases at V and 7 bases at J; junction bases unmatched: 3. Germline V gives CDR1 MNHEY, CDR2 SVGAGI. The CDR3 covers 13 residues. The CDR3 loop reads CASRPGQGQPQHF. Written as DNA, the CDR3 is TGTGCCAGCAGACCGGGACAGGGGCAGCCCCAGCATTTT.

The V gene is TRBV2, the J gene TRBJ2-1; TRBD2 agrees at 10 bases. Unmatched junction bases numbered 7, after V lost 7 bases and J lost 7 bases. Per the germline V gene, CDR1 is SNHLY and CDR2 is FYNNEI. The CDR3 is made up of 14 amino acids. The CDR3 protein is CASNGLAGDNEQFF. Written as DNA, the CDR3 is TGTGCCAGCAATGGGCTAGCGGGAGATAATGAGCAGTTCTTC.

The V call is TRBV15, the J call TRBJ2-7; D might be TRBD2 (6 bases). V was pared by 3 bases and J by 6 bases, with 9 bases between. Germline V gene sequence: CDR1 LNHNV, CDR2 YYDKDF (reference sequence). The CDR3 contains 12 residues. As DNA, the CDR3 is TGTGCCACCAGCAGCGGGAGAGGCGAGCAGTACTTC. It specifies CATSSGRGEQYF.

V is TRBV11-1 and J is TRBJ2-7; TRBD1 matches at 8 bases. In germline, CDR1 is SGHAT, CDR2 FQDESV (reference sequence). The CDR3 covers 14 residues. V was pared by 2 bases and J by 3 bases, with 3 bases of the junction left unmatched. The CDR3 DNA reads as TGTGCCAGCAGCTTAAACAGGGGGGTCTACGAGCAGTACTTC. It translates to CASSLNRGVYEQYF. Full variable domain (missing parts from reference TRBV11-1 and TRBJ2-7): EAEVAQSPRYKITEKSQAVAFWCDPISGHATLYWYRQILGQGPELLVQFQDESVVDDSQLPKDRFSAERLKGVDSTLKIQPAELGDSAMYLCASSLNRGVYEQYFGPGTRLTVT.

The chain couples TRBV28 to TRBJ2-3; TRBD1 might be the D (6 bases). V lost 4 bases, J lost 0 bases, and 11 bases lay in between. Germline CDR1 is MDHEN and CDR2 is SYDVKM. This CDR3 is built from 15 residues. The CDR3: CASSWGQGSTDTQYF. CDR3 bases: TGTGCCAGCAGTTGGGGGCAGGGAAGCACAGATACGCAGTATTTT.

The J gene is TRBJ2-3, the V gene TRBV28, with 11 bases aligning to TRBD2. Trimming took 10 bases from V and 4 from J; bases not matched to a gene: 19. This CDR3 region has 18 residues. Germline loops: CDR1 MDHEN, CDR2 SYDVKM. The CDR3 reads CATLTLAGGPITPDTQYF. CDR3 in DNA: TGTGCCACCCTGACCTTAGCGGGAGGGCCGATTACCCCAGATACGCAGTATTTT.

The chain has TRBV2 and TRBJ2-1; 12 bases align to TRBD2. Trimming cost V 5 bases and J 6 bases; bases outside gene matches: 8. Germline values: CDR1 SNHLY, CDR2 FYNNEI. The CDR3 is 16 amino acids. CDR3 bases: TGTGCCAGCAGTACTGCCCGGACTAGCGGGGCCAATGAGCAGTTCTTC. It yields the protein CASSTARTSGANEQFF.